The 5 T cell receptor beta chains given below trace back to one sample, sequenced in a study of shared clonotypes between healthy human individuals. The table came from immunoSEQ multiplex PCR; TCRdb's copy has only in-frame clones and leaves some out. The sample includes some 1,900,000 clones, approximately 94% of them seen just once. Terminally differentiated effector memory CD45RA+ cells were left out of the naive CD8 fraction, which was CD45RO-negative and positively selected for CCR7. Material for sequencing was naive CD8+ T cells sorted from blood. The receptors were gathered from a man aged 18 to 35 in good health.

CDR3 DNA: TGTGCCAGCAGTTTGTCCAACACCGGCGTCCTGACTTTC. Translated, it gives CASSLSNTGVLTF. This rearrangement joins TRBV27 to TRBJ2-6; D ambiguous. CDR1 is MNHEY and CDR2 is SMNVEV in the germline V gene (reference sequence). This CDR3 comprises 13 residues. V lost 3 bases, J lost 12 bases, and 12 bases lay in between.

This sequence joins TRBV7-8 and TRBJ2-1, with D tentatively TRBD1 or TRBD2 (6 bases each). The CDR3 is made up of 17 amino acids. V shed 3 bases and J shed 3 bases, with 18 bases lying between them. The germline CDR1 and CDR2 sequences are SGHVS and FQNEAQ. This chain's CDR3 is CASSFALGGPLYNEQFF. The CDR3 DNA sequence: TGTGCCAGCAGCTTCGCCTTAGGGGGGCCCCTCTACAATGAGCAGTTCTTC.

The chain has TRBV6-5 and TRBJ1-1; D possibly corresponds to TRBD1 (6 bases). Germline assignment: CDR1 MNHEY and CDR2 SVGAGI. V was trimmed by 0 bases and J by 9 bases, leaving 14 bases between them. The CDR3 totals 14 residues. In DNA, the CDR3 is TGTGCCAGCAGTTACTCGACTATTCAGGGGAAAGCTTTCTTT. It encodes CASSYSTIQGKAFF.

This clone was seen once. V usage is TRBV5-1 and J usage is TRBJ2-1, with 8 bases identical to TRBD2. Germline loops: CDR1 SGHRS, CDR2 YFSETQ. J lost 9 bases, V lost 4 bases, and 12 bases had no gene match. This CDR3 is 15 amino acids long. The CDR3 spells CASSAAPGGPSEQFF. The CDR3 coding sequence is TGCGCCAGCAGCGCCGCCCCGGGAGGGCCCAGTGAGCAGTTCTTC.

The chain employs TRBV19 and TRBJ1-1; tentative D call: TRBD1 (5 bases). Germline V gene sequence: CDR1 LNHDA, CDR2 SQIVND (reference sequence). The CDR3 contains 13 residues. Trimming removed 5 bases from V and 5 bases from J, with 12 bases in between. CDR3 coding DNA: TGTGCCAGTAGTGTGGGACTGAGAACTGAAGCTTTCTTT. It specifies CASSVGLRTEAFF.